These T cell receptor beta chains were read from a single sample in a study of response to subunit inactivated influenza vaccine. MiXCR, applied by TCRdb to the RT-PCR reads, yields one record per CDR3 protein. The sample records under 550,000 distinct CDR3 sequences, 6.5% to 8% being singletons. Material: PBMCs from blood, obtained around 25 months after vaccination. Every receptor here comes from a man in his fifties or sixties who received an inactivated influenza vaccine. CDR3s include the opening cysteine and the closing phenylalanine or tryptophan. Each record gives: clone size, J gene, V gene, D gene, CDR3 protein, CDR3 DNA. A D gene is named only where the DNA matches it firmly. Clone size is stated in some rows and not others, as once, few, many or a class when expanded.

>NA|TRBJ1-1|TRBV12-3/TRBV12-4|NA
CASSLTVFRTEAFF
TGTGCCAGCAGTTTAACAGTGTTCCGCACTGAAGCTTTCTTT
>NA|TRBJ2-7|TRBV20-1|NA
CSRGAKKPYGQYF
TGCAGTAGAGGGGCAAAGAAACCCTACGGGCAGTACTTC
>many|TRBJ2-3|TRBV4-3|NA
CASSQEVGRTDTQYF
TGCGCCAGCAGCCAAGAAGTTGGTCGGACAGATACGCAGTATTTT
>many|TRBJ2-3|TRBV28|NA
CASSLSGLQGRIHF
TGTGCCAGCAGTCTTTCCGGGCTACAAGGGCGAATTCATTTT
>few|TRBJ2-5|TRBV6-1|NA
CASSDLWGQETQYF
TGTGCCAGCAGTGACCTTTGGGGCCAAGAGACCCAGTACTTC
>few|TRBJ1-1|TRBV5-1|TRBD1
CASSPGQGGRNTEAFF
TGCGCCAGCAGCCCCGGGCAGGGGGGTAGGAACACTGAAGCTTTCTTT
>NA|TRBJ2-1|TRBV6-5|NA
CVSSYGNRVHEQFF
TGTGTCAGCAGTTACGGGAACAGGGTCCATGAGCAGTTCTTC
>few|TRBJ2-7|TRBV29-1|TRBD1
CSVRGQGGEQYF
TGCAGCGTTCGGGGACAGGGTGGAGAGCAGTACTTC
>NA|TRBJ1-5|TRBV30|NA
CAYSPGGNQPQHF
TGTGCCTACTCTCCCGGTGGCAATCAGCCCCAGCATTTT
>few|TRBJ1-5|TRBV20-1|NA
CSATGILGGAGNQPQHF
TGCAGTGCTACGGGGATATTAGGGGGGGCTGGCAATCAGCCCCAGCATTTT
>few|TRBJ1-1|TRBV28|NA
CASQNGGLNTEAFF
TGTGCCAGCCAGAACGGGGGGTTGAACACTGAAGCTTTCTTT
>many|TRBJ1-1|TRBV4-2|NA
CASSQAPQGETEAFF
TGTGCCAGCAGCCAAGCACCCCAGGGAGAGACTGAAGCTTTCTTT
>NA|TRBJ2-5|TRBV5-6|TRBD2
CASSLLADQETQYF
TGTGCCAGCAGCTTACTAGCGGATCAAGAGACCCAGTACTTC
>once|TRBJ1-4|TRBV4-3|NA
CASSQDDRKGEKLFF
TGCGCCAGCAGCCAAGACGATCGTAAAGGTGAAAAACTGTTTTTT
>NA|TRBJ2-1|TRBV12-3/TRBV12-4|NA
CASTIPGYNEQFF
TGTGCCAGCACCATTCCAGGGTACAATGAGCAGTTCTTC
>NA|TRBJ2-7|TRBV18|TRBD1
CASSPKITGGFHEQYF
TGTGCCAGCTCACCAAAAATAACAGGGGGTTTCCACGAGCAGTACTTC
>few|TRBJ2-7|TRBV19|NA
CASSIRALSYEQYF
TGTGCCAGTAGTATAAGGGCTCTCAGCTACGAGCAGTACTTC
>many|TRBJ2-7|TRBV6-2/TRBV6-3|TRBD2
CASSRGLAGYEQYF
TGTGCCAGCAGTCGGGGACTAGCGGGTTACGAGCAGTACTTC
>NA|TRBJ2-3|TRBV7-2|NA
CASSFSGRTQYF
TGTGCCAGCAGCTTTTCAGGGAGAACGCAGTATTTT
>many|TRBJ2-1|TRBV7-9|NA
CASSLGLPEEQFF
TGTGCCAGCAGCTTGGGTCTACCCGAGGAGCAGTTCTTC
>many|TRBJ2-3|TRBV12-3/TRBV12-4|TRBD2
CASSLASGGADTQYF
TGTGCCAGCAGTTTAGCTAGCGGGGGAGCAGATACGCAGTATTTT
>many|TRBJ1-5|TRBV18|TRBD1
CASSLGGTGYQPQHF
TGTGCCAGCAGCCTGGGCGGGACAGGTTATCAGCCCCAGCATTTT
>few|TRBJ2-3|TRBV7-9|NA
CASSLRLDTQYF
TGTGCCAGCAGCTTACGACTGGATACGCAGTATTTT
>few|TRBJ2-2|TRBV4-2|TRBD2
CASSQDRKRLANTGELFF
TGTGCCAGCAGCCAAGATCGGAAGAGACTAGCAAACACCGGGGAGCTGTTTTTT
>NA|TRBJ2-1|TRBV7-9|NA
CASSLGVRVPYNEQFF
TGTGCCAGCAGCTTAGGGGTCCGGGTTCCCTACAATGAGCAGTTCTTC
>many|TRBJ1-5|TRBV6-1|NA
CASSEARAADQPQHF
TGTGCCAGCAGTGAAGCAAGGGCAGCCGATCAGCCCCAGCATTTT
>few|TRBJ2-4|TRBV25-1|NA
CASSKGPQNIQYF
TGTGCCAGCAGTAAGGGTCCGCAAAACATTCAGTACTTC
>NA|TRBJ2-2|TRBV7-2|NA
CASSTRGGELFF
TGTGCCAGCAGCACTAGAGGCGGGGAGCTGTTTTTT
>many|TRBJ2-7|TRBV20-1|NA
CSATRTRGGEQYF
TGCAGTGCTACTAGGACAAGGGGTGGCGAGCAGTACTTC
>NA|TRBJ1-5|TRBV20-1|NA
CSARRQISNQPQHF
TGCAGTGCTAGGCGGCAGATTAGCAATCAGCCCCAGCATTTT
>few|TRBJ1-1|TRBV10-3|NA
CAISEPGSEAFF
TGTGCCATCAGTGAACCGGGATCTGAAGCTTTCTTT
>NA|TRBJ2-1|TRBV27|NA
CASRRIARSSYNEQFF
TGTGCCAGCAGGCGAATAGCGAGGAGCTCCTACAATGAGCAGTTCTTC
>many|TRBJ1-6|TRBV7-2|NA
CASSLVIGSGSPLHF
TGTGCCAGCAGCTTAGTGATCGGATCGGGCTCACCCCTCCACTTT
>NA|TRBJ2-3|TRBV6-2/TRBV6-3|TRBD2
CASSLAGAEYTQYF
TGTGCCAGCAGTTTAGCGGGGGCCGAATATACGCAGTATTTT
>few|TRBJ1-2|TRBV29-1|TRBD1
CSVAPTGKDGYTF
TGCAGCGTTGCCCCGACAGGGAAGGATGGCTACACCTTC
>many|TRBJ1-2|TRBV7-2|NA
CASSQFLASGYTF
TGTGCCAGCAGCCAATTCCTCGCAAGCGGCTACACCTTC
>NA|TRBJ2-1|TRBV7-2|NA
CASSLGYRLYNEQFF
TGTGCCAGCAGCTTGGGCTACCGTCTCTACAATGAGCAGTTCTTC
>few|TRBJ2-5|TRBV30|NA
CAWSVGYQETQYF
TGTGCCTGGAGTGTTGGGTACCAAGAGACCCAGTACTTC
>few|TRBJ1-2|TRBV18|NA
CASTATALGYTF
TGTGCCAGCACTGCCACGGCTCTTGGCTACACCTTC
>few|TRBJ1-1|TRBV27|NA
CASSLTAPNTEAFF
TGTGCCAGCAGTTTGACAGCACCTAACACTGAAGCTTTCTTT
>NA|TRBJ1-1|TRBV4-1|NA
CASSQQQLMNTEAFF
TGCGCCAGCAGCCAACAACAGCTTATGAACACTGAAGCTTTCTTT
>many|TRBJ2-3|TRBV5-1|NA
CASSDRGPTDTQYF
TGCGCCAGCAGCGACAGAGGCCCCACAGATACGCAGTATTTT
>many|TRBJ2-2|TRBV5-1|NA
CASSLVVSGTGELFF
TGCGCCAGCAGCCTTGTGGTTAGTGGCACCGGGGAGCTGTTTTTT
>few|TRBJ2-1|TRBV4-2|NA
CASSHPPAGPNEQFF
TGTGCCAGCAGCCATCCCCCGGCAGGGCCCAATGAGCAGTTCTTC
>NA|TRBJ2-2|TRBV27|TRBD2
CANTPKGLAGGYGELFF
TGTGCCAACACTCCAAAGGGGCTAGCGGGGGGATACGGGGAGCTGTTTTTT
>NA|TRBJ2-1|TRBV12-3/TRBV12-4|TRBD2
CASSSRTSGSLGQFF
TGTGCCAGCAGTTCCAGGACTAGCGGGAGTTTGGGGCAGTTCTTC
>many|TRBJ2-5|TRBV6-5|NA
CASSYDRNPQETQYF
TGTGCCAGCAGTTACGACCGAAACCCCCAAGAGACCCAGTACTTC
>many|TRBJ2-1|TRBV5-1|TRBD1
CASRLTGGFYNEQFF
TGCGCCAGCAGATTGACAGGGGGCTTCTACAATGAGCAGTTCTTC
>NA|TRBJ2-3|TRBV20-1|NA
CSARGSGPGTDTQYF
TGCAGTGCTAGAGGGTCCGGGCCCGGCACAGATACGCAGTATTTT
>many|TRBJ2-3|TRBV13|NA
CASSLRGLDRVLTTDTQYF
TGTGCCAGCAGCTTAAGGGGACTAGACAGGGTGTTGACCACAGATACGCAGTATTTT
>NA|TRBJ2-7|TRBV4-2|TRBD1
CASSQRGQGSYEQYF
TGTGCCAGCAGCCAAAGGGGACAGGGGTCCTACGAGCAGTACTTC
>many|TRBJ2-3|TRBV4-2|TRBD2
CASSQGRRGRKTDTQYF
TGTGCCAGCAGCCAGGGGAGGCGCGGGAGGAAAACAGATACGCAGTATTTT
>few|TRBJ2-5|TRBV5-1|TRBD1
CASSTGQGRETQYF
TGCGCCAGCAGCACAGGACAGGGTAGGGAGACCCAGTACTTC
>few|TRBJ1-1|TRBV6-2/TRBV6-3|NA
CASSYDLKFMNTEAFF
TGTGCCAGCAGTTACGACCTTAAATTCATGAACACTGAAGCTTTCTTT
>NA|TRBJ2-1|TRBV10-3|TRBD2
CAISELAGEGEQFF
TGTGCCATCAGTGAACTTGCGGGAGAGGGTGAGCAGTTCTTC